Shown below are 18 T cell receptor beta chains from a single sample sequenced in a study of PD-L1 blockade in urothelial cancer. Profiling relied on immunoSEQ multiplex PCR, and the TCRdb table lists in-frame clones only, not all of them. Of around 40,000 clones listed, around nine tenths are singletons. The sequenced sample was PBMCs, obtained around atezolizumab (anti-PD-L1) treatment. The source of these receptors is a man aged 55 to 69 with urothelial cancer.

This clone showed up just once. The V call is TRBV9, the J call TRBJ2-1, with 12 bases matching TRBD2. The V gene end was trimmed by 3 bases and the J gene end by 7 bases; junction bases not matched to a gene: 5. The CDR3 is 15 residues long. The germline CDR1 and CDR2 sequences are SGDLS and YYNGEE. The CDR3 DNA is TGTGCCAGCAGCGCTGTTACTAGCGGGGGGAATGAGCAGTTCTTC. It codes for CASSAVTSGGNEQFF. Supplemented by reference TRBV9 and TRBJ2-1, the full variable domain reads DSGVTQTPKHLITATGQRVTLRCSPRSGDLSVYWYQQSLDQGLQFLIQYYNGEERAKGNILERFSAQQFPDLHSELNLSSLELGDSALYFCASSAVTSGGNEQFFGPGTRLTVL.

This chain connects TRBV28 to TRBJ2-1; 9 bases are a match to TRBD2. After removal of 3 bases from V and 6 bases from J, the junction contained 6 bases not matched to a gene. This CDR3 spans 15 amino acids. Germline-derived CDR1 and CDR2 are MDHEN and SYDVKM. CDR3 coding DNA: TGTGCCAGCAGTTTCGGAGCTAGCGGGGTCAATGAGCAGTTCTTC. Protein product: CASSFGASGVNEQFF.

CDR3 amino acids: CASSQGGQINEKLFF. CDR3 in DNA: TGCGCCAGCAGCCAAGGGGGACAAATTAATGAAAAACTGTTTTTT. The chain uses TRBV4-1 and TRBJ1-4; D is possibly TRBD1 (6 bases). Germline CDR1 and CDR2: MGHRA and YSYEKL. This CDR3 comprises 15 residues. With 1 base removed from V and 4 bases from J, the gap between germline ends came to 10 bases.

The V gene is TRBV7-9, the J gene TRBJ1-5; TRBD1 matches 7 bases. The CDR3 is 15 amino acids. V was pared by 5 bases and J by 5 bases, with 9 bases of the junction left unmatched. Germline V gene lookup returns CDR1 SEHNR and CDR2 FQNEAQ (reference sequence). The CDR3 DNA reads TGTGCCAGCAGCGTAGGGACAGCCGATCATCAGCCCCAGCATTTT. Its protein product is CASSVGTADHQPQHF.

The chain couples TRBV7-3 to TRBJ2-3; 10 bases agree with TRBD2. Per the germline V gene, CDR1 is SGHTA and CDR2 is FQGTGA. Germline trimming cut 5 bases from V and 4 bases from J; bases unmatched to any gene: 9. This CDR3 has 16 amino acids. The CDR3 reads CASSPSGREGADTQYF. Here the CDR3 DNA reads TGTGCCAGCAGCCCGAGCGGGAGGGAGGGGGCAGATACGCAGTATTTT.

The CDR3 bases are TGTGCCAGCGCCGACGGGACTTCCTACAATGAGCAGTTCTTC. Its translation: CASADGTSYNEQFF. The chain combines TRBV9 with TRBJ2-1; possible D gene TRBD2, 6 bases. V lost 7 bases to trimming and J lost 1 base, with 12 bases between them. CDR3 length equals 14 residues. Germline CDR1 SGDLS, CDR2 YYNGEE.

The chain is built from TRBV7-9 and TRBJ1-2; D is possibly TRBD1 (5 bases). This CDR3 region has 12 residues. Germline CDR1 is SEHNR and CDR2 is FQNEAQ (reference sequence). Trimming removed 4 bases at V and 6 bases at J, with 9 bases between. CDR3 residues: CASSSQVNGYTF. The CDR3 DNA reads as TGTGCCAGCAGCTCACAGGTGAATGGCTACACCTTC.

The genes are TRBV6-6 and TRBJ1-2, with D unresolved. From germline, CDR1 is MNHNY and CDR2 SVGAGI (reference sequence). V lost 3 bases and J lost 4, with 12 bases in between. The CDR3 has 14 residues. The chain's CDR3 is CASSYIAESYGYTF. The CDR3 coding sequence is TGTGCCAGCAGTTATATTGCAGAAAGCTATGGCTACACCTTC.

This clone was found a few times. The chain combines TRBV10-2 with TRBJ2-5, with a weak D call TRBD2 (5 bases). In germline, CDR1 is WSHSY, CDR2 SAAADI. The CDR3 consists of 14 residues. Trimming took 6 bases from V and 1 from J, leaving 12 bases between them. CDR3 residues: CASRDLGPQETQYF. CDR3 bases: TGCGCCAGCAGGGACTTAGGTCCCCAAGAGACCCAGTACTTC.

The chain's CDR3 is CASSMGLAGDEQFF. In DNA, the CDR3 is TGTGCCAGCAGTATGGGACTAGCGGGAGATGAGCAGTTCTTC. The chain links TRBV6-5 to TRBJ2-1; TRBD2 matches at 14 bases. The CDR3 sequence is 14 residues long. Per germline, CDR1 MNHEY and CDR2 SVGAGI. The V and J ends lost 5 bases and 8 bases, in that order; junction bases with no gene match: 2.

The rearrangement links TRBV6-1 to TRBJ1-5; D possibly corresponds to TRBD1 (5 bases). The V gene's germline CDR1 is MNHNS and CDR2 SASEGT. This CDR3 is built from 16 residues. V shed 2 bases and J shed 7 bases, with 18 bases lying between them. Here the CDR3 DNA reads TGTGCCAGCAGTGAAAGCGTCGGGCAGGGAAGCCAGCCCCAGCATTTT. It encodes CASSESVGQGSQPQHF.

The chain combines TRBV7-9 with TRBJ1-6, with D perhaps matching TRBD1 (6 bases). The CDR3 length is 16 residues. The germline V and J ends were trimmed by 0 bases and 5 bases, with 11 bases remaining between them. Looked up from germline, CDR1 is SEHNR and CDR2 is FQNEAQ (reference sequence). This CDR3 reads CASSLASTGNNSPLHF. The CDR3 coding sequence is TGTGCCAGCAGCTTAGCCTCAACAGGGAATAATTCACCCCTCCACTTT.

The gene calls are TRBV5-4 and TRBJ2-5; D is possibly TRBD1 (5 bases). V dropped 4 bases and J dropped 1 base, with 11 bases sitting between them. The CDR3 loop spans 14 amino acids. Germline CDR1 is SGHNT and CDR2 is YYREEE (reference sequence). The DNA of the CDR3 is TGTGCCAGCAGCCTCGCAGGGCCCCAAGAGACCCAGTACTTC. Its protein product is CASSLAGPQETQYF. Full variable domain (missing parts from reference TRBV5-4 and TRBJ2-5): ETGVTQSPTHLIKTRGQQVTLRCSSQSGHNTVSWYQQALGQGPQFIFQYYREEENGRGNFPPRFSGLQFPNYSSELNVNALELDDSALYLCASSLAGPQETQYFGPGTRLLVL.

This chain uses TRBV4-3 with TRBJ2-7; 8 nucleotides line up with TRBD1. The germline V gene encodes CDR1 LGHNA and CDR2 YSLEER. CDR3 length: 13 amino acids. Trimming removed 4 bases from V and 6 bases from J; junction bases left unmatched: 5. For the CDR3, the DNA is TGCGCCAGCAGCCGGTTGACAGGGGCCGAGCAGTACTTC. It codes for CASSRLTGAEQYF.

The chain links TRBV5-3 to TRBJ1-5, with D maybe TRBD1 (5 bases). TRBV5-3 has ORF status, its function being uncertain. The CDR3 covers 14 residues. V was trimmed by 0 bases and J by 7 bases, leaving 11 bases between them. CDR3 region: CARSLDAGKQPQHF. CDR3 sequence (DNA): TGTGCCAGAAGCTTGGATGCAGGGAAACAGCCCCAGCATTTT.

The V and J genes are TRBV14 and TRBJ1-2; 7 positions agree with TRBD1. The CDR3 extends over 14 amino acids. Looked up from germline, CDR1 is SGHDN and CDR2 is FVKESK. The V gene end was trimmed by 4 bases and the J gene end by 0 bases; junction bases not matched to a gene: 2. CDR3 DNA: TGTGCCAGCAGCCCAGGGACAGCTAACTATGGCTACACCTTC. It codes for CASSPGTANYGYTF.

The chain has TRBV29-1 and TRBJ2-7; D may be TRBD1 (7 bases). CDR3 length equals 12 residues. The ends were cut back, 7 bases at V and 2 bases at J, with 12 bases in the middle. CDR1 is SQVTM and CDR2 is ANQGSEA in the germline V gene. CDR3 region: CSASGGPYEQYF. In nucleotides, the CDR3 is TGCAGCGCTTCAGGGGGGCCCTACGAGCAGTACTTC.

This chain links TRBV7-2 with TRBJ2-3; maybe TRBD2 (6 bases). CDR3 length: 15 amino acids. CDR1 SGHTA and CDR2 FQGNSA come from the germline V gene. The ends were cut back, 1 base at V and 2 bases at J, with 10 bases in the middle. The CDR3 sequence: CASSLVAGYTDTQYF. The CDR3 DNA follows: TGTGCCAGCAGCTTAGTTGCGGGGTACACAGATACGCAGTATTTT.